The 20 T cell receptor beta chains presented below share a single source sample, sequenced in a study of blood T cells in healthy people across ages. With a J-beta primer mix and a sample-barcoded 5' primer, a second PCR ran about 7 to 11 cycles. TCRdb reprocessed the 5' RACE reads with MiXCR, giving one entry per CDR3 protein. The data show 540,000 or so distinct CDR3 sequences, nearly 25% seen once. These sequences were also reported in another study, on T cells of mothers and their children.

The specimen was blood. These receptors were taken from a boy younger than 18 in good health.

This clonotype was recorded many times. The chain links TRBV28 to TRBJ2-4; TRBD2 matches at 7 bases. Germline CDR1 and CDR2: MDHEN and SYDVKM. The trim removed 3 bases at V and 7 bases at J, leaving 0 bases unmatched. The CDR3 runs 12 residues. The CDR3 here is CASSFGGNIQYF. In DNA form, the CDR3 reads TGTGCCAGCAGTTTCGGGGGGAACATTCAGTACTTC.

This clonotype has a handful of counts. The chain carries TRBV9 and TRBJ2-3; D possibly corresponds to TRBD2 (6 bases). This CDR3 is built from 18 residues. The V gene's germline CDR1 is SGDLS and CDR2 YYNGEE. Deletions cut 0 bases from V and 3 bases from J, with 20 bases between. The DNA of the CDR3 is TGTGCCAGCAGCGTAGACCCCTTCGGAGGGAGAGAGACAGATACGCAGTATTTT. The encoded protein is CASSVDPFGGRETDTQYF.

This chain joins TRBV9 and TRBJ2-7, with D perhaps TRBD2 (6 bases). This CDR3 is built from 15 residues. Germline lookup yields CDR1 SGDLS and CDR2 YYNGEE. Trimming stripped 4 bases from V and 4 bases from J, with 18 bases between. The CDR3 coding sequence is TGTGCCAGCAGCACGACCGGGACTGAATCTTACGAGCAGTACTTC. Translated: CASSTTGTESYEQYF.

About this clonotype: The junction and the germline gene differ at one end; a read error may be behind it. The chain has TRBV27 and TRBJ1-1; TRBD1 is a possible D gene (5 bases). Germline-derived CDR1 and CDR2 are MNHEY and SMNVEV (reference sequence). The CDR3 is made up of 13 amino acids. CDR3 bases: TGTGCCACCAGTTGGGGGGGTAACACTGAAGCTTTCTTT. Its protein product is CATSWGGNTEAFF.

The table lists this clonotype with a few counts. This chain links TRBV4-3 with TRBJ1-5; D ambiguous. This CDR3 comprises 15 residues. Germline values: CDR1 LGHNA, CDR2 YSLEER. V was clipped by 0 bases and J by 5 bases, with 11 bases between them. CDR3 nucleotide sequence: TGCGCCAGCAGCCAAGAGTTCCGGTCTGATCAGCCCCAGCATTTT. It yields the protein CASSQEFRSDQPQHF.

V and J are TRBV4-1 and TRBJ2-7; the D gene is possibly TRBD1 (5 bases). The CDR3 is 14 residues long. Trimming took off 0 bases at V and 5 bases at J, with 11 bases between the two ends. Per germline, CDR1 MGHRA and CDR2 YSYEKL. CDR3 loop: CASSQEAGLDEQYF. In DNA form, the CDR3 reads TGCGCCAGCAGCCAAGAAGCAGGGCTCGACGAGCAGTACTTC.

Notes on this clonotype: One junction end does not reproduce the germline sequence, and a read error may be involved. The rearrangement links TRBV20-1 to TRBJ2-5, with D possibly being TRBD2 (5 bases). Germline CDR1 DFQATT, CDR2 SNEGSKA (reference sequence). This CDR3 contains 9 residues. The DNA of the CDR3 is TGCAGTGCCAATAGAGCGGAATTCTTC. Translating it yields CSANRAEFF.

This chain connects TRBV20-1 to TRBJ2-5; D is possibly TRBD2 (7 bases). The J call is in doubt because the DNA end fits TRBJ2-1 better. CDR3 size: 15 residues. CDR1 is DFQATT and CDR2 is SNEGSKA in the germline V gene (reference sequence). This CDR3 is CSARDWGGLGNEQFF. The CDR3 nucleotides are TGCAGTGCTAGAGATTGGGGGGGCCTGGGGAATGAGCAGTTCTTC.

The rearrangement links TRBV20-1 to TRBJ2-5; maybe TRBD1 (5 bases). V lost 3 bases, J lost 4 bases, and 12 bases lay in between. This CDR3 region has 13 residues. Germline CDR1 is DFQATT and CDR2 is SNEGSKA (reference sequence). The CDR3 nucleotides are TGCAGTGCTAGGCAGACAGTCCCAGAGACCCAGTACTTC. It specifies CSARQTVPETQYF.

V and J are TRBV2 and TRBJ2-5; 7 positions agree with TRBD1. The CDR3 covers 13 residues. Germline values: CDR1 SNHLY, CDR2 FYNNEI. V was clipped by 6 bases and J by 2 bases; unmatched bases: 3. The CDR3 bases are TGTGCCAGCAGGCCGGACAGGCAAGAGACCCAGTACTTC. Its protein is CASRPDRQETQYF.

The chain links TRBV20-1 to TRBJ1-1; D is ambiguous. With 7 bases removed from V and 0 bases from J, the gap between germline ends came to 6 bases. The CDR3 loop spans 11 amino acids. Germline loops: CDR1 DFQATT, CDR2 SNEGSKA (reference sequence). The CDR3 here is CSGILNTEAFF. CDR3 nucleotides: TGCAGTGGGATTCTGAACACTGAAGCTTTCTTT.

This clonotype has only a few counts. The chain recombines TRBV5-1 with TRBJ2-3; TRBD2 aligns across 8 bases. From germline, CDR1 is SGHRS and CDR2 YFSETQ. CDR3 length: 17 residues. The ends lost 4 bases at V and 3 bases at J; junction bases unmatched: 13. This chain's CDR3 is CASSPTVMRGVTDTQYF. As DNA, the CDR3 is TGCGCCAGCAGCCCCACCGTTATGCGGGGGGTGACAGATACGCAGTATTTT.

The rearrangement joins TRBV12-3 or TRBV12-4 to TRBJ2-7; D may be TRBD2 (6 bases). Trimming removed 6 bases at V and 3 bases at J, with 15 bases between. The CDR3 extends over 14 amino acids. For the CDR3, the DNA is TGTGCCAGCAGCTCCCTAGCGACGGACTACGAGCAGTACTTC. Protein product: CASSSLATDYEQYF.

Concerning this clonotype: A junction boundary mismatches the germline segment, possibly from a read error. The V and J genes are TRBV7-2 and TRBJ1-2, with D uncertain. The germline V gene has CDR1 SGHTA and CDR2 FQGNSA. CDR3 length: 16 residues. CDR3 region: CASSSIRWVISYGYTF. CDR3 in DNA: TGCGCCAGCAGCTCGATTAGGTGGGTCATCTCCTATGGCTACACCTTC.

This clonotype has more than one count but fewer than ten. The chain recombines TRBV6-1 with TRBJ1-2; 8 positions match TRBD1. The CDR3 covers 15 residues. V lost 2 bases, J lost 4 bases, and 6 bases stayed unmatched. Germline assignment: CDR1 MNHNS and CDR2 SASEGT. The CDR3 DNA follows: TGTGCCAGCAGTGAATCGCCAGGGGGCGGCTATGGCTACACCTTC. Translating it yields CASSESPGGGYGYTF.

This clonotype was observed a few times. The V and J genes are TRBV28 and TRBJ2-7; D may be TRBD1 (5 bases). The V gene's germline CDR1 is MDHEN and CDR2 SYDVKM. Trimming removed 7 bases from V and 1 base from J, with 8 bases in between. CDR3 length: 12 amino acids. The CDR3: CASTGQSYEQYF. CDR3 coding DNA: TGTGCCAGCACCGGACAATCCTACGAGCAGTACTTC. Full variable domain (outside the CDR3, taken from reference TRBV28 and TRBJ2-7): DVKVTQSSRYLVKRTGEKVFLECVQDMDHENMFWYRQDPGLGLRLIYFSYDVKMKEKGDIPEGYSVSREKKERFSLILESASTNQTSMYLCASTGQSYEQYFGPGTRLTVT.

DNA of the CDR3: TGTGCCAGCAGCGCTAGGACAGGGCAAGGAAACACCATATATTTT. The encoded protein is CASSARTGQGNTIYF. The chain carries TRBV7-2 and TRBJ1-3, with TRBD1 identical over 8 bases. Per germline, CDR1 SGHTA and CDR2 FQGNSA. This CDR3 spans 15 amino acids. V gave up 5 bases and J gave up 4 bases; unmatched junction bases: 7.

This clonotype was detected only a few times. The rearrangement links TRBV7-2 to TRBJ2-7, with 8 bases fitting TRBD1. This CDR3 region has 14 residues. The germline gives CDR1 SGHTA, CDR2 FQGNSA. The V segment lost 0 bases and the J segment 6 bases; nucleotides outside the gene matches: 4. The CDR3, as DNA: TGTGCCAGCAGCTTAGCGCAGGGGGCCGGCGAGCAGTACTTC. This codes for CASSLAQGAGEQYF.

CDR3 nucleotide sequence: TGTGCCAGCAGCATGACCCCCCGTGTCGGGTTAGTAAGGACTAGCGGTTTCAATGAGCAGTTCTTC. Translated: CASSMTPRVGLVRTSGFNEQFF. The chain combines TRBV6-2 or TRBV6-3 with TRBJ2-1; 10 positions agree with TRBD2. The CDR3 spans 22 residues. V was clipped by 6 bases and J by 6 bases; unmatched bases: 29. Germline assignment: CDR1 MNHEY and CDR2 SVGEGT.

This clonotype was observed a few times. V usage is TRBV28 and J usage is TRBJ2-1; 7 bases fit TRBD1. Trimming at V came to 5 bases and at J to 1 base, leaving 11 bases not matched to a gene. Germline CDR1 reads MDHEN; CDR2 reads SYDVKM. This CDR3 spans 17 amino acids. Written as DNA, the CDR3 is TGTGCCAGCAGTGCCAATAGGGGGCTAAGGTCCTACAATGAGCAGTTCTTC. As protein: CASSANRGLRSYNEQFF.